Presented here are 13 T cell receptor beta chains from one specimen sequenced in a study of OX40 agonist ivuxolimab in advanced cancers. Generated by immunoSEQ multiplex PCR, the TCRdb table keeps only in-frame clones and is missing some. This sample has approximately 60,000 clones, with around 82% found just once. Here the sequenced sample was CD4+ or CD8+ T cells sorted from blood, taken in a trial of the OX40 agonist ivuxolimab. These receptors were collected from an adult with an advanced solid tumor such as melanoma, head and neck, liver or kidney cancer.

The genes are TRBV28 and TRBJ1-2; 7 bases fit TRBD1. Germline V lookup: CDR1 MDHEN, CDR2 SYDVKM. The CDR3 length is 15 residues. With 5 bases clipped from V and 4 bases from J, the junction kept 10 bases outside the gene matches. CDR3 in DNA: TGTGCCAGCAGTCTGAACAGGGGCCTCGGCTATGGCTACACCTTC. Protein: CASSLNRGLGYGYTF.

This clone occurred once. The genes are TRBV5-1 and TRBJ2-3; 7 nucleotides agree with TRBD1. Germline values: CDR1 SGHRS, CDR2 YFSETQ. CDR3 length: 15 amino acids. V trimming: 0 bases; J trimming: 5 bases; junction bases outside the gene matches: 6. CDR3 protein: CASSLGDSGGDTQYF. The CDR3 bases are TGCGCCAGCAGCTTGGGGGACAGCGGAGGAGATACGCAGTATTTT. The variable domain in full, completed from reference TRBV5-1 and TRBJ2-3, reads KAGVTQTPRYLIKTRGQQVTLSCSPISGHRSVSWYQQTPGQGLQFLFEYFSETQRNKGNFPGRFSGRQFSNSRSEMNVSTLELGDSALYLCASSLGDSGGDTQYFGPGTRLTVL.

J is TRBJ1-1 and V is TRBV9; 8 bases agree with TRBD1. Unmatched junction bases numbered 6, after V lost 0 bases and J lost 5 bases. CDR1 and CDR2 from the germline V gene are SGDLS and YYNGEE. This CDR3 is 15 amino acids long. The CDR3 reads CASSVVQGAGTEAFF. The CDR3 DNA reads TGTGCCAGCAGCGTAGTTCAGGGGGCGGGAACTGAAGCTTTCTTT.

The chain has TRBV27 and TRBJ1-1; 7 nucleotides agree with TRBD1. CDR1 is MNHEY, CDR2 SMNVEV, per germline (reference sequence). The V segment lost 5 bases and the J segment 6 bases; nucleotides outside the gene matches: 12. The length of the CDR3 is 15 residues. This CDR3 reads CASSLRTGEHSEAFF. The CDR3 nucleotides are TGTGCCAGCAGTCTGCGGACAGGAGAACATTCTGAAGCTTTCTTT.

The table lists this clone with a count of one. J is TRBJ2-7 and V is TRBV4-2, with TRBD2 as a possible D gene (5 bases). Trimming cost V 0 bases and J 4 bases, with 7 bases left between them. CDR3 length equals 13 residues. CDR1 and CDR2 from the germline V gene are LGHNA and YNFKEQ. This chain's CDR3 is CASSQDRGYEQYF. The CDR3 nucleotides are TGTGCCAGCAGCCAAGATCGAGGGTACGAGCAGTACTTC.

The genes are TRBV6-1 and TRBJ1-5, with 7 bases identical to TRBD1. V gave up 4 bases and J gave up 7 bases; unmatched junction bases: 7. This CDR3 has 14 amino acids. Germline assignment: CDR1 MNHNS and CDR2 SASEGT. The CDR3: CASSVTQGPQPQHF. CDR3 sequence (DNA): TGTGCCAGCAGTGTGACACAGGGGCCCCAGCCCCAGCATTTT.

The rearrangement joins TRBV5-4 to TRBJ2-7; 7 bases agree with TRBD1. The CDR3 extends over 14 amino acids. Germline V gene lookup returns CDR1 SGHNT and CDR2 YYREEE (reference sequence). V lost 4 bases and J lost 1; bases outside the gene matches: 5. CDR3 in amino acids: CASSPRQGSYEQYF. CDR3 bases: TGTGCCAGCAGCCCCCGACAGGGATCCTACGAGCAGTACTTC.

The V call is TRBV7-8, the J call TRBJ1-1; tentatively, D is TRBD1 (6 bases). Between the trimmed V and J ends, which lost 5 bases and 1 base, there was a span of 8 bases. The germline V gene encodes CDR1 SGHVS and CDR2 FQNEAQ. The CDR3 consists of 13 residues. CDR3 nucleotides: TGTGCCAGCAGCCAACAGGGGAACACTGAAGCTTTCTTT. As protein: CASSQQGNTEAFF.

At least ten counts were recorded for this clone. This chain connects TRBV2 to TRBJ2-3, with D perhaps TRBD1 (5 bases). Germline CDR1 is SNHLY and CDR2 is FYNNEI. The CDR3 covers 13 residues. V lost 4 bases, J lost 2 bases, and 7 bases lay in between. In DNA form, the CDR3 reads TGTGCCAGCAGTGGGGGCATCACAGATACGCAGTATTTT. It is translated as CASSGGITDTQYF.

Written as DNA, the CDR3 is TGTGCCAGCAGCCCATACAGGGGGGCCAAAGAGACCCAGTACTTC. Translation gives CASSPYRGAKETQYF. The chain carries TRBV7-2 and TRBJ2-5; 8 bases map to TRBD1. The CDR3 runs to 15 residues. The germline gives CDR1 SGHTA, CDR2 FQGNSA. With 5 bases clipped from V and 3 bases from J, the junction kept 8 bases outside the gene matches.

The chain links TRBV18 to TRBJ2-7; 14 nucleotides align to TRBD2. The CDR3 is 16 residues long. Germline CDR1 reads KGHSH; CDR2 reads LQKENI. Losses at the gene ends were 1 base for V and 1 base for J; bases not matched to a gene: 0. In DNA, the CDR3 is TGTGCCAGCTCACCACGACTAGCGGGAGGGTCCTACGAGCAGTACTTC. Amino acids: CASSPRLAGGSYEQYF. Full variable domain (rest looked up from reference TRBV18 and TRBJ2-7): NAGVMQNPRHLVRRRGQEARLRCSPMKGHSHVYWYRQLPEEGLKFMVYLQKENIIDESGMPKERFSAEFPKEGPSILRIQQVVRGDSAAYFCASSPRLAGGSYEQYFGPGTRLTVT.

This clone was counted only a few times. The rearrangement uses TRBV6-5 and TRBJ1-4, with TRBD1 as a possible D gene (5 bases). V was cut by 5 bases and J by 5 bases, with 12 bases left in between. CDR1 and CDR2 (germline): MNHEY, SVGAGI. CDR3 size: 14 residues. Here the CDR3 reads CASSDRNRNEKLFF. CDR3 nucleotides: TGTGCCAGCAGTGACCGGAACAGGAATGAAAAACTGTTTTTT.

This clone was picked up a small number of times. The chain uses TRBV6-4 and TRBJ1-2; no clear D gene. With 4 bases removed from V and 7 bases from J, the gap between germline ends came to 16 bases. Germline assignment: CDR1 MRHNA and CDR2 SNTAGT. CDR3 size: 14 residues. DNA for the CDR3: TGTGCCAGCAGTGCGGACGGCCAGTCACCTGGCTACACCTTC. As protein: CASSADGQSPGYTF.